Described below is a single T cell receptor (beta chain) sequence and its context. The CDR3 is 13 amino acids. Germline loops: CDR1 MNHEY, CDR2 SVGEGT. The data originate from a study of T cells expressing NK-cell markers. With the 5' RACE reads reprocessed, TCRdb shows one record per CDR3 protein and no DNA. The sample has fewer than 550,000 distinct CDR3 sequences. This chain uses TRBV6-2 or TRBV6-3 with TRBJ2-5; the D call of TRBD2 rests on TCRdb alone, since no DNA is present to check it. The specimen was blood T cells: a sorted CD56 or NKG2C T cell subset, CD4+ or CD8+ T cells, or bulk PBMC T cells (not recorded which). The receptor was derived from a woman aged 50 to 60 in good health. The CDR3 sequence: CASSPSGEETQYF.